This TCR beta chain was identified during a study of beta chain features in type 1 diabetes. About the study: Across the samples, 100 million to 130 million sorted cells were examined in total. Whole-study results and caveats: When Type 1 diabetes patients were examined, their TCRB CDR3s proved moderately but significantly shorter in all four CD4+ subsets.

The V and J ends lost 6 bases and 0 bases, in that order; junction bases with no gene match: 6. The CDR3 contains 15 residues. Germline values: CDR1 SNHLY, CDR2 FYNNEI. This clone turned up a few times. Its antigen remains unknown. The whole isolated RNA underwent reverse transcription, so sequencing captured expressed TCRB transcripts. The repertoire was sequenced with immunoSEQ multiplex PCR; TCRdb's copy has only in-frame clones and lacks some. This table has approximately 330,000 clones, about 10% appearing once. The source is a woman aged 25-40 years in good health. V is TRBV2 and J is TRBJ2-3, with TRBD2 matching 7 bases. Sequencing was performed on naive CD4+ T cells from blood. The CDR3 DNA reads TGTGCCAGCAGCATTACTAGCGCCAGCACAGATACGCAGTATTTT. It yields the protein CASSITSASTDTQYF.